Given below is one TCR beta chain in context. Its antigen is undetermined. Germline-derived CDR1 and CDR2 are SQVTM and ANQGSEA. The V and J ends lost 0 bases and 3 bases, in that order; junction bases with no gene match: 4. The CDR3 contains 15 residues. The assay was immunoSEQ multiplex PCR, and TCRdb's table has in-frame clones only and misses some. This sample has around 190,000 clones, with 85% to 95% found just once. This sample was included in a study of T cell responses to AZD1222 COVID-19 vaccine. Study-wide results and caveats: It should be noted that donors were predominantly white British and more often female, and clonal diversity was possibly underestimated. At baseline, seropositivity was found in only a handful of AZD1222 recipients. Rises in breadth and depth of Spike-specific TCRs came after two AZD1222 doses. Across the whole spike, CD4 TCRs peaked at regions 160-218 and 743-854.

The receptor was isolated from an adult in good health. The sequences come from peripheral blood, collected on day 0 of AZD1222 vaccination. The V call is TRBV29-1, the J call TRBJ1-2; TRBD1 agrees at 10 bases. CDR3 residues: CSVEDRQGAYYGYTF. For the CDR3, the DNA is TGCAGCGTTGAAGATAGACAGGGGGCCTACTATGGCTACACCTTC.